This T cell receptor beta chain originates from a study of cytomegalovirus exposure and HLA in healthy donors. In the PCR, 60 Vbeta and 13 Jbeta primers were used. Only in-frame clones appear in the TCRdb table, and some are missing; sequencing was by immunoSEQ multiplex PCR. This table has fewer than 200,000 clones, over 60% appearing once. The V gene end was trimmed by 6 bases and the J gene end by 1 base; junction bases not matched to a gene: 9. The V gene's germline CDR1 is SNHLY and CDR2 FYNNEI. The CDR3 covers 16 residues. This receptor was obtained from a man in his forties in good health and CMV-seropositive. The rearrangement links TRBV2 to TRBJ1-5, with 7 bases fitting TRBD1. The sequenced sample was PBMCs. CDR3: CASRPTGAGSNQPQHF. The DNA of the CDR3 is TGTGCCAGCAGACCCACAGGGGCCGGGAGCAATCAGCCCCAGCATTTT.